Listed below are T cell receptor beta chains from one sample, sequenced in a study of response to subunit inactivated influenza vaccine. TCRdb re-analysed the RT-PCR reads in MiXCR, keeping a single row per CDR3 protein. The sample gives a few hundred thousand distinct CDR3 sequences, approximately 7.7% of which show up once; approximately 14% is in the top ten. The source was PBMCs from blood, collected less than 25 months after vaccination. The receptors derive from a man aged 50-75 years who received an inactivated influenza vaccine. The CDR3 runs from the conserved cysteine through the conserved F or W. The order of the fields is CDR3 length, D gene, V gene, J gene, clone size, CDR3 DNA, CDR3 protein. The D gene is left open where the match is weak. The size of a clone is reported for some rows only, either as once, few or many, or as a class for expanded clones.

len: 16
d_gene: TRBD2
v_gene: TRBV6-2/TRBV6-3
j_gene: TRBJ2-1
abundance: few
CDR3nt: TGTGCCAGCAGTCCTACCGGGACTAGGGTTAACAATGAGCAGTTCTTC
CDR3aa: CASSPTGTRVNNEQFF

len: 15
d_gene: TRBD2
v_gene: TRBV11-2
j_gene: TRBJ2-1
abundance: many
CDR3nt: TGTGCCAGCACCCGTGCGTCGGGGGGGGCCGGTGAGCAGTTCTTC
CDR3aa: CASTRASGGAGEQFF

len: 15
d_gene: -
v_gene: TRBV7-9
j_gene: TRBJ1-2
abundance: many
CDR3nt: TGTGCCAGCATCCCGGGAACGGATTTCCGCTATGGCTACACCTTC
CDR3aa: CASIPGTDFRYGYTF

len: 13
d_gene: -
v_gene: TRBV5-5
j_gene: TRBJ1-2
abundance: -
CDR3nt: TGTGCCAGCAGCTTGGATGGGTATGATGGCTACACCTTC
CDR3aa: CASSLDGYDGYTF

len: 14
d_gene: -
v_gene: TRBV28
j_gene: TRBJ2-5
abundance: many
CDR3nt: TGTGCCACCACTAACTTCCAGGGCCAAGAGACCCAGTACTTC
CDR3aa: CATTNFQGQETQYF

len: 15
d_gene: -
v_gene: TRBV13
j_gene: TRBJ1-3
abundance: -
CDR3nt: TGTGCCAGCAGCCCAACGCGTCAGGGAGGAAACACCATATATTTT
CDR3aa: CASSPTRQGGNTIYF

len: 14
d_gene: -
v_gene: TRBV4-1
j_gene: TRBJ1-1
abundance: few
CDR3nt: TGCGCCAGCAGCCAAGATCTCAAGTCCGGTGAAGCTTTCTTT
CDR3aa: CASSQDLKSGEAFF

len: 17
d_gene: -
v_gene: TRBV5-4
j_gene: TRBJ1-5
abundance: -
CDR3nt: TGTGCCAGCAGCTACAAGAGGGGGGGGGAGTCCAATCAGCCCCAGCATTTT
CDR3aa: CASSYKRGGESNQPQHF

len: 15
d_gene: -
v_gene: TRBV7-6
j_gene: TRBJ2-2
abundance: -
CDR3nt: TGTGCCAGCAGCTCCGCGGGGACCGACGGCGGGGAGCTGTTTTTT
CDR3aa: CASSSAGTDGGELFF

len: 15
d_gene: -
v_gene: TRBV12-3/TRBV12-4
j_gene: TRBJ2-2
abundance: -
CDR3nt: TGTGCCAGCAGCCACTCCGGGACCCTCACCGGGGAGCTGTTTTTT
CDR3aa: CASSHSGTLTGELFF

len: 16
d_gene: -
v_gene: TRBV5-1
j_gene: TRBJ2-3
abundance: few
CDR3nt: TGCGCCAGCAGCCCAGGAGGGGGCCATAGCACAGATACGCAGTATTTT
CDR3aa: CASSPGGGHSTDTQYF

len: 15
d_gene: TRBD1
v_gene: TRBV12-3/TRBV12-4
j_gene: TRBJ1-2
abundance: few
CDR3nt: TGTGCCAGCAGTTTATCTTACAGGGGTTCCTATGGCTACACCTTC
CDR3aa: CASSLSYRGSYGYTF

len: 14
d_gene: -
v_gene: TRBV16
j_gene: TRBJ1-5
abundance: few
CDR3nt: TGTGCCAGCAGCCCCTCCCCCGGGGATCAGCCCCAGCATTTT
CDR3aa: CASSPSPGDQPQHF

len: 17
d_gene: TRBD2
v_gene: TRBV20-1
j_gene: TRBJ2-1
abundance: few
CDR3nt: TGCAGTGCTAGGAGACTAGCGGGAGGACCGTCCTACAATGAGCAGTTCTTC
CDR3aa: CSARRLAGGPSYNEQFF

len: 14
d_gene: -
v_gene: TRBV4-3
j_gene: TRBJ1-6
abundance: -
CDR3nt: TGCGCCAGCAGCCGGGAGATTATTAGTTCACCCCTCCACTTT
CDR3aa: CASSREIISSPLHF

len: 12
d_gene: -
v_gene: TRBV12-3/TRBV12-4
j_gene: TRBJ1-2
abundance: few
CDR3nt: TGTGCCAGCAGTCAGGACTTATATGGCTACACCTTC
CDR3aa: CASSQDLYGYTF

len: 13
d_gene: -
v_gene: TRBV29-1
j_gene: TRBJ2-5
abundance: few
CDR3nt: TGCAGCGCCAAGCGGGACAACCAAGAGACCCAGTACTTC
CDR3aa: CSAKRDNQETQYF

len: 13
d_gene: TRBD1
v_gene: TRBV6-6
j_gene: TRBJ1-4
abundance: many
CDR3nt: TGTGCCATCATGGGACAGATTAATGAAAAACTGTTTTTT
CDR3aa: CAIMGQINEKLFF

len: 13
d_gene: TRBD2
v_gene: TRBV28
j_gene: TRBJ2-1
abundance: few
CDR3nt: TGTGTGGTGGGGCGGGAGGCCTACAATGAGCAGTTCTTC
CDR3aa: CVVGREAYNEQFF

len: 15
d_gene: TRBD2
v_gene: TRBV5-1
j_gene: TRBJ2-7
abundance: -
CDR3nt: TGCGCCAGCAGCCCTAGCGGGGGATCCACCTACGAGCAGTACTTC
CDR3aa: CASSPSGGSTYEQYF

len: 13
d_gene: -
v_gene: TRBV20-1
j_gene: TRBJ2-7
abundance: many
CDR3nt: TGCAGTGCTAGAGTTGGGGCCTCCTACGAGCAGTACTTC
CDR3aa: CSARVGASYEQYF

len: 13
d_gene: -
v_gene: TRBV4-3
j_gene: TRBJ2-1
abundance: -
CDR3nt: TGCGCCAGCAGCCAAGGGCGTGGACTAGAGCAGTTCTTC
CDR3aa: CASSQGRGLEQFF

len: 13
d_gene: -
v_gene: TRBV5-1
j_gene: TRBJ2-7
abundance: many
CDR3nt: TGCGCCAGCAGCTTGGCCAGGGAGAACGAGCAGTACTTC
CDR3aa: CASSLARENEQYF

len: 15
d_gene: -
v_gene: TRBV12-3/TRBV12-4
j_gene: TRBJ1-2
abundance: -
CDR3nt: TGTGCCAGCAGTTTATCGGCAGGGTCCAACTATGGCTACACCTTC
CDR3aa: CASSLSAGSNYGYTF

len: 16
d_gene: TRBD1
v_gene: TRBV28
j_gene: TRBJ2-1
abundance: -
CDR3nt: TGTGCCAGCAGTTTGAAGGTGGGACAGGGGGTATATGAGCAGTTCTTC
CDR3aa: CASSLKVGQGVYEQFF

len: 15
d_gene: TRBD1
v_gene: TRBV6-1
j_gene: TRBJ2-3
abundance: many
CDR3nt: TGTGCCAGCAGAGACAGGGGCGCTAGCACAGATACGCAGTATTTT
CDR3aa: CASRDRGASTDTQYF

len: 15
d_gene: -
v_gene: TRBV7-2
j_gene: TRBJ2-5
abundance: -
CDR3nt: TGTGCCAGCAGCCCGACCGGGACTCCCCAAGAGACCCAGTACTTC
CDR3aa: CASSPTGTPQETQYF

len: 14
d_gene: -
v_gene: TRBV4-3
j_gene: TRBJ2-7
abundance: -
CDR3nt: TGCGCCAGCAGCCAAGATGACAGAGCCTACGAGCAGTACTTC
CDR3aa: CASSQDDRAYEQYF

len: 13
d_gene: -
v_gene: TRBV5-1
j_gene: TRBJ2-7
abundance: few
CDR3nt: TGCGCCAGCAGCTTGGAGACGTCCTACGAGCAGTACTTC
CDR3aa: CASSLETSYEQYF

len: 14
d_gene: -
v_gene: TRBV2
j_gene: TRBJ2-1
abundance: few
CDR3nt: TGTGCCAGCAGTTCGAAGGGAACGTACAATGAGCAGTTCTTC
CDR3aa: CASSSKGTYNEQFF

len: 17
d_gene: TRBD1
v_gene: TRBV10-2
j_gene: TRBJ1-1
abundance: -
CDR3nt: TGCGCCAGCAGTGAGGGCAGGGGGCGTTTGCGGAACACTGAAGCTTTCTTT
CDR3aa: CASSEGRGRLRNTEAFF

len: 13
d_gene: -
v_gene: TRBV20-1
j_gene: TRBJ2-7
abundance: many
CDR3nt: TGCAGTGCTTCCCGGGACGGGACCTACGAGCAGTACTTC
CDR3aa: CSASRDGTYEQYF

len: 12
d_gene: -
v_gene: TRBV5-1
j_gene: TRBJ2-3
abundance: many
CDR3nt: TGTGCCAGCAGCCCCAACACAGATACGCAGTATTTT
CDR3aa: CASSPNTDTQYF

len: 13
d_gene: -
v_gene: TRBV7-2
j_gene: TRBJ1-5
abundance: -
CDR3nt: TGTGCCAGCAGCTATACGCAGGATCAGCCCCAGCATTTT
CDR3aa: CASSYTQDQPQHF

len: 16
d_gene: -
v_gene: TRBV4-3
j_gene: TRBJ2-1
abundance: many
CDR3nt: TGCGCCAGCAGCCAAGAGTGGGACTCCGCTTTGAATGAGCAGTTCTTC
CDR3aa: CASSQEWDSALNEQFF

len: 12
d_gene: -
v_gene: TRBV5-1
j_gene: TRBJ2-3
abundance: few
CDR3nt: TGCGCCAGCAGCATGAGCACAGATACGCAGTATTTT
CDR3aa: CASSMSTDTQYF

len: 16
d_gene: TRBD1
v_gene: TRBV12-3/TRBV12-4
j_gene: TRBJ2-1
abundance: many
CDR3nt: TGTGCCAGCAGTTCCATGGACAGGGGAATAAACAATGAGCAGTTCTTC
CDR3aa: CASSSMDRGINNEQFF

len: 15
d_gene: -
v_gene: TRBV25-1
j_gene: TRBJ1-2
abundance: few
CDR3nt: TGTGCCAGCAGTAAAGGGACATCGTTAAGCGAGGGCTACACCTTC
CDR3aa: CASSKGTSLSEGYTF

len: 14
d_gene: -
v_gene: TRBV3-1
j_gene: TRBJ2-5
abundance: many
CDR3nt: TGTGCCAGCAGCCAACAAGGGGGTTGGGAGACCCAGTACTTC
CDR3aa: CASSQQGGWETQYF

len: 11
d_gene: -
v_gene: TRBV19
j_gene: TRBJ1-1
abundance: few
CDR3nt: TGTGCCAGTAAGTTCGGCACTGAAGCTTTCTTT
CDR3aa: CASKFGTEAFF

len: 13
d_gene: -
v_gene: TRBV12-3/TRBV12-4
j_gene: TRBJ1-6
abundance: few
CDR3nt: TGTGCCAGCAGTTCCCCCTATAATTCACCCCTCCACTTT
CDR3aa: CASSSPYNSPLHF

len: 18
d_gene: TRBD1
v_gene: TRBV10-3
j_gene: TRBJ2-6
abundance: many
CDR3nt: TGTGCCATCAGTTCTCGTCGGACAGGGGGCTCTGGGGCCAACGTCCTGACTTTC
CDR3aa: CAISSRRTGGSGANVLTF

len: 18
d_gene: TRBD1
v_gene: TRBV5-6
j_gene: TRBJ2-7
abundance: many
CDR3nt: TGTGCCAGCAGCTTGTCCCGGGACAGGCGAGGGAGTTCCTACGAGCAGTACTTC
CDR3aa: CASSLSRDRRGSSYEQYF

len: 14
d_gene: -
v_gene: TRBV10-3
j_gene: TRBJ1-2
abundance: many
CDR3nt: TGTGCCATCAGTGTTTCGGACATTACCTATGGCTACACCTTC
CDR3aa: CAISVSDITYGYTF

len: 14
d_gene: -
v_gene: TRBV20-1
j_gene: TRBJ1-6
abundance: many
CDR3nt: TGCAGTGCTGGAGCGACGAAAAATAATTCACCCCTCCACTTT
CDR3aa: CSAGATKNNSPLHF

len: 14
d_gene: -
v_gene: TRBV3-1
j_gene: TRBJ2-5
abundance: -
CDR3nt: TGTGCCAGCAGCCAAGAATTGGGAACGGAGACCCAGTACTTC
CDR3aa: CASSQELGTETQYF

len: 17
d_gene: -
v_gene: TRBV10-3
j_gene: TRBJ2-5
abundance: few
CDR3nt: TGTGCCATCAGTGCGGGCCGGCAGCGGGCCACCCAAGAGACCCAGTACTTC
CDR3aa: CAISAGRQRATQETQYF

len: 16
d_gene: -
v_gene: TRBV28
j_gene: TRBJ1-1
abundance: -
CDR3nt: TGTGCCAGCAACCCTTTAGGGACAATAAAGGACACTGAAGCTTTCTTT
CDR3aa: CASNPLGTIKDTEAFF

len: 16
d_gene: TRBD2
v_gene: TRBV27
j_gene: TRBJ2-1
abundance: many
CDR3nt: TGTGCCAGCAGTTTAATCGGGGGGGGCCCCTACAATGAGCAGTTCTTC
CDR3aa: CASSLIGGGPYNEQFF

len: 15
d_gene: TRBD2
v_gene: TRBV5-1
j_gene: TRBJ2-1
abundance: -
CDR3nt: TGCGCCAGCAGCTTTAATAGCGGGAGCTACAATGAGCAGTTCTTC
CDR3aa: CASSFNSGSYNEQFF

len: 18
d_gene: TRBD2
v_gene: TRBV20-1
j_gene: TRBJ2-2
abundance: many
CDR3nt: TGCAGTGCTAGCGGTACCCTCGGACTAGCGGGGAACACCGGGGAGCTGTTTTTT
CDR3aa: CSASGTLGLAGNTGELFF

len: 12
d_gene: -
v_gene: TRBV7-9
j_gene: TRBJ1-1
abundance: many
CDR3nt: TGTGCCAGCAGCTTAGGGGGCAGTGAAGCTTTCTTT
CDR3aa: CASSLGGSEAFF

len: 14
d_gene: -
v_gene: TRBV20-1
j_gene: TRBJ2-1
abundance: few
CDR3nt: TGCAGTGCTAGAGATCAAAAGGCGCTAAGGGAGCAGTTCTTC
CDR3aa: CSARDQKALREQFF

len: 15
d_gene: TRBD1
v_gene: TRBV12-3/TRBV12-4
j_gene: TRBJ1-5
abundance: many
CDR3nt: TGTGCCAGCAGCCCCCGTCAGGGGGCCGTGGGGCCCCAGCATTTT
CDR3aa: CASSPRQGAVGPQHF

len: 12
d_gene: -
v_gene: TRBV10-3
j_gene: TRBJ1-2
abundance: -
CDR3nt: TGTGCCATCAGTGATCTGGGACTTGGCTACACCTTC
CDR3aa: CAISDLGLGYTF

len: 16
d_gene: -
v_gene: TRBV5-1
j_gene: TRBJ2-6
abundance: many
CDR3nt: TGCGCCAGCAGCAGAGACCAGGGCCCTGGGGCCAACGTCCTGACTTTC
CDR3aa: CASSRDQGPGANVLTF

len: 14
d_gene: -
v_gene: TRBV2
j_gene: TRBJ2-2
abundance: many
CDR3nt: TGTGCCAGCAGGAACAGGGTTTCCACCGGGGAGCTGTTTTTT
CDR3aa: CASRNRVSTGELFF

len: 15
d_gene: TRBD1
v_gene: TRBV3-1
j_gene: TRBJ1-1
abundance: many
CDR3nt: TGTGCCAGCAGCCAAGCGGGGACAGCGAACACTGAAGCTTTCTTT
CDR3aa: CASSQAGTANTEAFF

len: 15
d_gene: TRBD1
v_gene: TRBV7-2
j_gene: TRBJ2-1
abundance: -
CDR3nt: TGTGCCAGCAGCTCTAGACAGGGCCCGACAAGTGAGCAGTTCTTC
CDR3aa: CASSSRQGPTSEQFF

len: 15
d_gene: -
v_gene: TRBV15
j_gene: TRBJ2-5
abundance: few
CDR3nt: TGTGCCACCAGCAGAGACAGTGTCTTAGAGAAGACCCAGTACTTC
CDR3aa: CATSRDSVLEKTQYF